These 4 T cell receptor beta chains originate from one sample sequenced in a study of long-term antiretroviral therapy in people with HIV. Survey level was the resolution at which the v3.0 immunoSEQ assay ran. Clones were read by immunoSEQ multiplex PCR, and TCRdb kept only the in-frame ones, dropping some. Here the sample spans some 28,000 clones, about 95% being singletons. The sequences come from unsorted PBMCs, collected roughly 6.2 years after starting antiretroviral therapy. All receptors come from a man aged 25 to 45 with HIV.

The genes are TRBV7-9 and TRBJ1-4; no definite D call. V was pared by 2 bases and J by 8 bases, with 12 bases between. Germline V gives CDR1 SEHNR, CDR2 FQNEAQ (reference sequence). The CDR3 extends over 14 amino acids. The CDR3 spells CASSLPAVDEKLFF. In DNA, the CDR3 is TGTGCCAGCAGCTTACCGGCAGTCGACGAAAAACTGTTTTTT. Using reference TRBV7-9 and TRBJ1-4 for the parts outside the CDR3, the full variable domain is DTGVSQNPRHKITKRGQNVTFRCDPISEHNRLYWYRQTLGQGPEFLTYFQNEAQLEKSRLLSDRFSAERPKGSFSTLEIQRTEQGDSAMYLCASSLPAVDEKLFFGSGTQLSVL.

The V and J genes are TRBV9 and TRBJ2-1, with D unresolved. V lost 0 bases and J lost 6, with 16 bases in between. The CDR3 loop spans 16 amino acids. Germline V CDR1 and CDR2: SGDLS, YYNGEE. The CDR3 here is CASSVASPTHGNEQFF. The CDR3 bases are TGTGCCAGCAGCGTAGCTTCCCCGACCCATGGCAATGAGCAGTTCTTC.

DNA of the CDR3: TGTGCCAGCAGCTTAACAGGGTCCACTGAAGCTTTCTTT. Encoded protein: CASSLTGSTEAFF. The V call is TRBV7-8, the J call TRBJ1-1; a weak D match, TRBD1 (6 bases). The germline V gene has CDR1 SGHVS and CDR2 FQNEAQ. The CDR3 spans 13 residues. V was clipped by 2 bases and J by 4 bases, with 8 bases between them.

The CDR3 reads CASSLFLASGTGDNEQFF. CDR3 in DNA: TGTGCCAGCAGCTTATTCCTCGCTAGCGGGACAGGTGACAATGAGCAGTTCTTC. V gene TRBV7-6 combines with J gene TRBJ2-1; D may be TRBD2 (9 bases). Germline V gene data show CDR1 as SGHVS and CDR2 as FNYEAQ. The CDR3 is 18 residues long. With 2 bases removed from V and 5 bases from J, the gap between germline ends came to 22 bases.